Each of the 14 T cell receptor beta chains below was sequenced from the same sample in a study of control samples from healthy donors and cancer patients (TCRdb year 2020). Library method: the immunoSEQ multiplex PCR assay. Here the immuneACCESS table is served through TCRdb, limited to in-frame sequences with V and J called. Missing clones are a known gap in these copies; in checked studies unresolved V genes cover under half, and the rest lacks a known reason. Across this sample there are 130,000 to 150,000 clones, with 75% to 95% seen only once. The ten largest clones add up to approximately 3% of the sample. Input material: blood. The receptors were gathered from a man between 25 and 39 years old in good health.

Written as DNA, the CDR3 is TGCGCCAGCAGCCAAGAGGGGGGACAGGGCACAGATACGCAGTATTTT. Amino acids: CASSQEGGQGTDTQYF. The chain has TRBV4-1 and TRBJ2-3; 8 nucleotides line up with TRBD1. Trimming took 0 bases from V and 1 from J; bases not matched to a gene: 3. In germline, CDR1 is MGHRA, CDR2 YSYEKL. CDR3 length equals 16 residues.

This chain uses TRBV6-4 with TRBJ2-2, with TRBD2 identical over 9 bases. After removal of 3 bases from V and 3 bases from J, the junction contained 2 bases not matched to a gene. This CDR3 contains 15 residues. CDR1 and CDR2 from the germline V gene are MRHNA and SNTAGT. This CDR3 is CASSERGGHTGELFF. CDR3 DNA sequence: TGTGCCAGCAGTGAGCGGGGGGGCCACACCGGGGAGCTGTTTTTT.

This rearrangement joins TRBV27 to TRBJ1-5; D is unclear. The CDR3 runs 14 residues. The V gene's germline CDR1 is MNHEY and CDR2 SMNVEV (reference sequence). V lost 1 base and J lost 5, with 9 bases in between. The chain's CDR3 is CASSLLGDDQPQHF. CDR3 nucleotides: TGTGCCAGCAGTTTATTGGGTGATGATCAGCCCCAGCATTTT.

V gene TRBV9 combines with J gene TRBJ1-4; D is ambiguous. Germline loops: CDR1 SGDLS, CDR2 YYNGEE. Trimming stripped 3 bases from V and 3 bases from J, with 12 bases between. There are 15 residues in the CDR3. CDR3 loop: CASSAGRSANEKLFF. The CDR3 DNA sequence: TGTGCCAGCAGCGCCGGACGGTCGGCTAATGAAAAACTGTTTTTT.

The chain has TRBV12-3 or TRBV12-4 and TRBJ1-2; no clear D gene. The CDR3 is 12 amino acids. Trimming removed 5 bases from V and 4 bases from J, with 8 bases in between. CDR3 bases: TGTGCCAGCAGTCAAGGGATCTATGGCTACACCTTC. This encodes CASSQGIYGYTF.

Note on this clone: At one end the junction does not follow the germline gene, possibly because of a read error. The chain joins TRBV7-8 to TRBJ1-1; the match to TRBD1 covers 7 bases. CDR1 is SGHVS, CDR2 FQNEAQ, per germline. The CDR3 consists of 16 residues. This chain's CDR3 is CASSSRQGLFGTEVFF. CDR3 nucleotides: TGTGCCAGCAGCTCCAGACAGGGTCTATTCGGAACTGAAGTTTTCTTT.

The chain employs TRBV24-1 and TRBJ1-2, with a possible D match to TRBD1 (6 bases). V lost 6 bases to trimming and J lost 10 bases, with 14 bases between them. The CDR3 is made up of 12 amino acids. Germline V gene lookup returns CDR1 KGHDR and CDR2 SFDVKD. CDR3: CATSSDRIDYTF. For the CDR3, the DNA is TGTGCCACCAGTTCGGACAGAATCGACTACACCTTC.

The J gene is TRBJ2-2, the V gene TRBV7-9; D may be TRBD1 (6 bases). This CDR3 spans 16 amino acids. V shed 5 bases and J shed 0 bases, with 13 bases lying between them. CDR1 is SEHNR and CDR2 is FQNEAQ in the germline V gene (reference sequence). CDR3 DNA: TGTGCCAGCAGCAAAAGGGGGTTTGCGAACACCGGGGAGCTGTTTTTT. Amino acids: CASSKRGFANTGELFF. The complete variable domain, with remaining parts taken from reference TRBV7-9 and TRBJ2-2, reads DTGVSQNPRHKITKRGQNVTFRCDPISEHNRLYWYRQTLGQGPEFLTYFQNEAQLEKSRLLSDRFSAERPKGSFSTLEIQRTEQGDSAMYLCASSKRGFANTGELFFGEGSRLTVL.

The V gene is TRBV7-6, the J gene TRBJ1-4, with 10 bases fitting TRBD1. V shed 3 bases and J 7 bases; nucleotides not matched to a gene: 5. CDR3 size: 15 residues. CDR1 is SGHVS and CDR2 is FNYEAQ in the germline V gene. The CDR3 DNA reads TGTGCCAGCAGCTTCGACAGGGGGCGCGGTGAAAAACTGTTTTTT. This gives the protein CASSFDRGRGEKLFF.

The chain joins TRBV5-4 to TRBJ1-2; 12 positions match TRBD1. Per the germline V gene, CDR1 is SGHNT and CDR2 is YYREEE (reference sequence). V gave up 4 bases and J gave up 7 bases; unmatched junction bases: 5. The CDR3 has 14 amino acids. The CDR3 spells CASSPGTGGFGYTF. The CDR3 DNA reads TGTGCCAGCAGCCCTGGGACAGGGGGCTTTGGCTACACCTTC.

The gene calls are TRBV20-1 and TRBJ2-1, with 10 bases lining up with TRBD1. Germline values: CDR1 DFQATT, CDR2 SNEGSKA (reference sequence). V lost 5 bases and J lost 8; bases outside the gene matches: 9. This CDR3 is built from 14 residues. CDR3 region: CSAGGQGGFDEQFF. The CDR3 DNA is TGCAGTGCTGGTGGACAGGGGGGATTCGATGAGCAGTTCTTC.

This clone showed up just once. This chain uses TRBV3-1 (or the pseudogene TRBV3-2) with TRBJ2-3; 10 nucleotides match TRBD2. The ends lost 0 bases at V and 3 bases at J; junction bases unmatched: 3. The CDR3 loop spans 16 amino acids. The V gene's germline CDR1 is LGHDT and CDR2 YNNKEL (reference sequence). CDR3 in amino acids: CASSQDLTSGTDTQYF. CDR3 in DNA: TGTGCCAGCAGCCAAGATCTGACTAGCGGGACAGATACGCAGTATTTT.

V is TRBV30 and J is TRBJ1-6; TRBD1 aligns across 7 bases. This CDR3 spans 15 amino acids. V dropped 1 base and J dropped 4; count of bases not matched to a gene: 4. CDR1 is GTSNPN, CDR2 SVGIG, per germline (reference sequence). In nucleotides, the CDR3 is TGTGCCTGGAGTGGGGCAGGGGGTTATAATTCACCCCTCCACTTT. This translates into CAWSGAGGYNSPLHF.

This chain links TRBV5-6 with TRBJ2-3; 8 bases agree with TRBD2. The CDR3 runs to 15 residues. The germline V gene encodes CDR1 SGHDT and CDR2 YYEEEE. J lost 4 bases, V lost 1 base, and 5 bases had no gene match. The CDR3 DNA reads as TGTGCCAGCAGCTTGCGGCGGGGGGCCGCAGATACGCAGTATTTT. It translates to CASSLRRGAADTQYF.